The present T cell receptor beta chain was sequenced within a study of radiotherapy plus CTLA-4 blockade in lung cancer. On the study more broadly: With roughly a third of patients having disease control, objective responses were seen in approximately 17%. Study-wide points: Interferon-beta and early blood T cell clone dynamics reportedly predicted response best. After radiotherapy and ipilimumab, tumor-derived clones expanded in peripheral blood.

Turning to this clone: The antigen is undetermined.

Clones were sequenced by immunoSEQ multiplex PCR, and TCRdb holds only the in-frame ones, with some missing. The profile shows almost 55,000 clones, under 85% of them singletons. Germline V gene lookup returns CDR1 DFQATT and CDR2 SNEGSKA (reference sequence). Trimming removed 6 bases at V and 3 bases at J, with 8 bases between. The CDR3 length is 11 residues. The TCR comes from a human donor with non-small cell lung cancer who had a partial response to radiotherapy plus ipilimumab. The specimen comprised peripheral blood, sampled from a patient treated with radiotherapy plus ipilimumab. The chain couples TRBV20-1 to TRBJ1-1; D not resolved. CDR3 sequence reads: CSARLDTEAFF. As DNA, the CDR3 is TGCAGTGCGCGCCTGGACACTGAAGCTTTCTTT.